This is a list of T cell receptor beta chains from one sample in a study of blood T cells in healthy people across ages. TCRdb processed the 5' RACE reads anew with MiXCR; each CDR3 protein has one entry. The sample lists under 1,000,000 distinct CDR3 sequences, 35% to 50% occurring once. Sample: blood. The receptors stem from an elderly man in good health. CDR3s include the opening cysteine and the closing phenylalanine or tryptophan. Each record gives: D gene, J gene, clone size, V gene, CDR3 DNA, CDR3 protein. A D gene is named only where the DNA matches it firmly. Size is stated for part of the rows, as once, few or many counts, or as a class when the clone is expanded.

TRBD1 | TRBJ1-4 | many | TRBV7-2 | TGTGCCAGCAGCCCCGGGACAGGGGGGTCAGAAAAACTGTTTTTT | CASSPGTGGSEKLFF
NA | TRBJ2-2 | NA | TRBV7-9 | TGTGCCAGCAGCTTAGTTGCGGGAACCGGGGAGCTGTTTTTT | CASSLVAGTGELFF
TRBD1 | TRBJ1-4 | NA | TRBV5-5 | TGTGCCAGCAGCTCGCCGGGACAGGGTAATGAAAAACTGTTTTTT | CASSSPGQGNEKLFF
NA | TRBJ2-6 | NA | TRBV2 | TGTGCCAGCCATCTCAGGCCCGGGGCCAACGTCCTGACTTTC | CASHLRPGANVLTF
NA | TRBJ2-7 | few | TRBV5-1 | TGCGCCAGCAGCTGGGACATTACCTACGAGCAGTACTTC | CASSWDITYEQYF
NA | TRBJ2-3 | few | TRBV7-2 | TGTGCCAGCAGCTTTTCGGCGGGGAGCACAGATACGCAGTATTTT | CASSFSAGSTDTQYF
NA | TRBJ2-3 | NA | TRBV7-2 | TGTGCCAGCAGCTTTGGGGTCTTGTGGGATACGCAGTATTTT | CASSFGVLWDTQYF
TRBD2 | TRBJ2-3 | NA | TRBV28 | TGTGCCAGCAGTTCAGGACTAGCACGGAACACAGATACGCAGTATTTT | CASSSGLARNTDTQYF
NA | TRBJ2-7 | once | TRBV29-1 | TGCAGCGTATCTGGGAGCACCTACGAGCAGTACTTC | CSVSGSTYEQYF
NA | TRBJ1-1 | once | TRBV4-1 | TGCGCCAGCAGCCAAGATGTCAGGCCGAACACTGAAGCTTTCTTT | CASSQDVRPNTEAFF
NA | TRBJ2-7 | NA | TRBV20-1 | TGCAGTGCGAAGTCCAGGGAACGTTCCTACGAGCAGTACTTC | CSAKSRERSYEQYF
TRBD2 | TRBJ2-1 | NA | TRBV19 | TGTGCCAGTAGTATCACTAGCGGAGGGGGCTACAATGAGCAGTTCTTC | CASSITSGGGYNEQFF
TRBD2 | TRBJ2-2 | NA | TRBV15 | TGTGCCACCAGCATTCAAGCGGGAGGGAACACCGGGGAGCTGTTTTTT | CATSIQAGGNTGELFF
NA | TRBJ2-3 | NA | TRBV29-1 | TGCAGCGCTGGCTGGGATACGCAGTATTTT | CSAGWDTQYF
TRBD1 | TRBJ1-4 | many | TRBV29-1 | TGCGGCATGACAGGGACGGGTGAAAAACTGTTTTTT | CGMTGTGEKLFF